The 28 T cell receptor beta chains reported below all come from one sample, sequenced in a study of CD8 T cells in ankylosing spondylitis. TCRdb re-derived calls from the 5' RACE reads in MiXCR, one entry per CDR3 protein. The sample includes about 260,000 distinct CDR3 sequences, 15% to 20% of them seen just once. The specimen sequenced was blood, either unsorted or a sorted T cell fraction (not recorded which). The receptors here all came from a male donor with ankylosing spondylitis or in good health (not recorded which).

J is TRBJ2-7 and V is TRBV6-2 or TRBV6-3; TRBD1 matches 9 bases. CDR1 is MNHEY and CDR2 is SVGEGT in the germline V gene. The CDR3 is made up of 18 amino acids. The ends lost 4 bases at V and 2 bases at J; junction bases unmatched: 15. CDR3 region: CASSFSGTGRWNTYEQYV. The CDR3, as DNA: TGTGCCAGCAGTTTCTCCGGGACAGGGAGATGGAATACCTACGAGCAGTACGTC.

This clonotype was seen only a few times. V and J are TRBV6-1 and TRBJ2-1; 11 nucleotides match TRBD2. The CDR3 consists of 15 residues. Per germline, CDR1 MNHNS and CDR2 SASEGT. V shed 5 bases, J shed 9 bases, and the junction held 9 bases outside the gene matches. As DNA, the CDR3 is TGTGCCAGCAGTCCTATAGCGGGAGGGCCTAGTGAGCAGTTCTTC. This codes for CASSPIAGGPSEQFF.

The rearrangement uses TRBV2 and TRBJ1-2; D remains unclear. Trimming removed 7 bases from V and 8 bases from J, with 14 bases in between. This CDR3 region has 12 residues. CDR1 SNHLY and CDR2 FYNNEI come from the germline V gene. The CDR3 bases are TGTGCCAGCATAGGTTCCCGGTCGGGCTACACCTTC. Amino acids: CASIGSRSGYTF.

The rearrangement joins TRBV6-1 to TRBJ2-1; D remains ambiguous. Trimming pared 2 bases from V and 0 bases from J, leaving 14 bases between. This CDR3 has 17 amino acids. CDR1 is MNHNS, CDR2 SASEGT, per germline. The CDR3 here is CASSESHLVSSYNEQFF. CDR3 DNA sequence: TGTGCCAGCAGTGAAAGTCATTTAGTTAGCTCCTACAATGAGCAGTTCTTC.

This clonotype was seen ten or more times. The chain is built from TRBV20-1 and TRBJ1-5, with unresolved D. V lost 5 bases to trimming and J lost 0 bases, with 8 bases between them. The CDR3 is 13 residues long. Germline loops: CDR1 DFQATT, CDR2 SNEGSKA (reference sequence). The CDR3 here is CSAGHDSNQPQHF. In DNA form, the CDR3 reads TGCAGTGCTGGGCACGATAGCAATCAGCCCCAGCATTTT.

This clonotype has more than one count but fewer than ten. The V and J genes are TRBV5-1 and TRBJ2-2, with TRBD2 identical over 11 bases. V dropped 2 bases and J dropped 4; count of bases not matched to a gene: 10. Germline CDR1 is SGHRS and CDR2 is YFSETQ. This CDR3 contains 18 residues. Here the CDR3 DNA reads TGCGCCAGCAGCTTTAGTCCGGGAGGGACTAGCGGCACCGGGGAGCTGTTTTTT. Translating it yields CASSFSPGGTSGTGELFF.

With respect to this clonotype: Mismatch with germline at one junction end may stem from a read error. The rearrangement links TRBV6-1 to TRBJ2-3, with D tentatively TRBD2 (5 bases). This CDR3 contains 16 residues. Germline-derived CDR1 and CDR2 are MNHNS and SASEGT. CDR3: CASRRRTVLTTDMQYF. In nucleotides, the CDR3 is TGTGCCAGCAGGCGACGGACTGTACTGACCACAGATATGCAGTATTTT.

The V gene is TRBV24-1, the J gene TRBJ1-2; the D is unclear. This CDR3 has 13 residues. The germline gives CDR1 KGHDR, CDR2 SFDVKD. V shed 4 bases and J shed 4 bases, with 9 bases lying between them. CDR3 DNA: TGTGCCACCAGTGACCGTGGACGCTATGGCTACACCTTC. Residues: CATSDRGRYGYTF.

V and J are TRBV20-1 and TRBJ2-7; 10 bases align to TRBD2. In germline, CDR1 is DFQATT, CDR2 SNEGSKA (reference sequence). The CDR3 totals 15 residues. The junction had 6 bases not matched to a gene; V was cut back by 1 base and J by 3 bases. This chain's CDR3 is CSARALAGNVYEQYV. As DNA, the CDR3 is TGCAGTGCTAGAGCACTAGCGGGAAACGTCTACGAGCAGTACGTC.

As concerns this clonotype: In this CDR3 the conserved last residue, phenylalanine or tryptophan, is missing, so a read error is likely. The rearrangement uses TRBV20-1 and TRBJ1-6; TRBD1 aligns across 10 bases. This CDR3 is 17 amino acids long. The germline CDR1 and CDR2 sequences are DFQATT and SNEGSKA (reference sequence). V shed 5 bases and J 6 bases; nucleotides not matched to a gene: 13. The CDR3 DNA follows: TGCAGTGCTGGGTCGAGGATCGACAGGGGGCTTAATTCACCCCTCCACTCT. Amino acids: CSAGSRIDRGLNSPLHS.

CDR3 in DNA: TGTGCCAGCAGTACCCGGGACAGCGAGCAGTACGTC. Protein sequence: CASSTRDSEQYV. The chain recombines TRBV6-5 with TRBJ2-7; 7 positions match TRBD1. This CDR3 contains 12 residues. The J segment lost 6 bases and the V segment lost 5 bases, leaving 4 bases of the junction unmatched. Germline values: CDR1 MNHEY, CDR2 SVGAGI.

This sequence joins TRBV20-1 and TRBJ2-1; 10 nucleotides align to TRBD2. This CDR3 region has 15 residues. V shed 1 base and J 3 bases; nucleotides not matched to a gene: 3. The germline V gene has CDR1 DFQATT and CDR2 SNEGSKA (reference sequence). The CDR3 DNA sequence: TGCAGTGCTAGAGGGCTAGCGGGAGTCTACAATGAGCAGTTCTTC. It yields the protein CSARGLAGVYNEQFF.

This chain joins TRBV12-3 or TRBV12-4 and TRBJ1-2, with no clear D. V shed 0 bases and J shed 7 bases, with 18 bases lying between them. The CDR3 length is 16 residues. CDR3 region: CASSLAAGGSWIGYTF. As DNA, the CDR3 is TGTGCCAGCAGTTTAGCGGCGGGAGGCTCTTGGATTGGCTACACCTTC.

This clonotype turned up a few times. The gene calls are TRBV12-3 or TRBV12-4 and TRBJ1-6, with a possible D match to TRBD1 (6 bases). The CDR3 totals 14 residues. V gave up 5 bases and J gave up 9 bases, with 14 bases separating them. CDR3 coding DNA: TGTGCCAGCAGTCGGGCCCTAGGGGGTTCACCCCTCCACTTT. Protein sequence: CASSRALGGSPLHF.

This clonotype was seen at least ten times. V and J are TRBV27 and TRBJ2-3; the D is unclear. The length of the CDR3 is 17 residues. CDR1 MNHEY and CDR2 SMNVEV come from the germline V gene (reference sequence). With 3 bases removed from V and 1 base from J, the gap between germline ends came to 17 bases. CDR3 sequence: CASSFGFGQTGTDTQYF. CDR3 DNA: TGTGCCAGCAGTTTTGGTTTCGGCCAAACAGGCACAGATACGCAGTATTTT.

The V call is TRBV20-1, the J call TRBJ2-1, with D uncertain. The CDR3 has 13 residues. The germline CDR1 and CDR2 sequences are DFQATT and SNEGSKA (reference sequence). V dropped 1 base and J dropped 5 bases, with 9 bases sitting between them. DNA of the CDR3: TGCAGTGCTAGAGCTAGTGGAAACAATGAGCAGTTCTTC. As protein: CSARASGNNEQFF.

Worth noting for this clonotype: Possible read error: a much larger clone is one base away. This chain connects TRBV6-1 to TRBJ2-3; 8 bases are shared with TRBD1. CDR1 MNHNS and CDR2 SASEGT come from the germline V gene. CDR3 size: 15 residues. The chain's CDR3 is CVSSEGGQGSDTQYF. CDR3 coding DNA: TGTGTCAGCAGTGAAGGTGGACAGGGTTCAGATACGCAGTATTTT.

The CDR3 bases are TGTGCCAGCAGTTCGGTCCGGCAGACCCAGTACTTC. It translates to CASSSVRQTQYF. The V call is TRBV12-3 or TRBV12-4, the J call TRBJ2-5, with D hard to call. V was clipped by 4 bases and J by 6 bases, with 9 bases between them. This CDR3 is built from 12 residues.

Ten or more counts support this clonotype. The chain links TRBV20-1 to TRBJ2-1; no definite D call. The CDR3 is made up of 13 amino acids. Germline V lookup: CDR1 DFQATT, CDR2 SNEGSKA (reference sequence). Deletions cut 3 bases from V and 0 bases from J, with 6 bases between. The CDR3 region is CSASPSSYNEQFF. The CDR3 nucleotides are TGCAGTGCTAGTCCCAGCTCCTACAATGAGCAGTTCTTC.

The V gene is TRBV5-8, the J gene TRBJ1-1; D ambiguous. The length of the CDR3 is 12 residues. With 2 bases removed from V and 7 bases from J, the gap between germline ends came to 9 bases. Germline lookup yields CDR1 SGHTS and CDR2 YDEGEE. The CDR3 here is CASSFGLNEAFF. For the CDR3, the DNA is TGTGCCAGCAGCTTTGGCTTAAATGAAGCTTTCTTT. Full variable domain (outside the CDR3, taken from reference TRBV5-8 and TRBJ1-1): EAGVTQSPTHLIKTRGQQATLRCSPISGHTSVYWYQQALGLGLQFLLWYDEGEERNRGNFPPRFSGRQFPNYSSELNVNALELEDSALYLCASSFGLNEAFFGQGTRLTVV.

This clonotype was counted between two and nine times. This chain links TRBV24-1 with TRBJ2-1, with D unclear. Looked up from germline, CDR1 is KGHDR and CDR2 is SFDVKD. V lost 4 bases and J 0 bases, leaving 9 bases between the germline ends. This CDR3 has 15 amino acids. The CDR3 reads CATSERTSSYNEQFF. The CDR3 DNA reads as TGTGCCACCAGTGAGAGGACGAGCTCCTACAATGAGCAGTTCTTC.

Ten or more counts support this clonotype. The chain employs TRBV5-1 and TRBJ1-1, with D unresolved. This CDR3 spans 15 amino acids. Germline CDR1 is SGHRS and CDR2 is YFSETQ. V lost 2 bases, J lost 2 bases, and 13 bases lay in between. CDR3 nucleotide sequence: TGCGCCAGCAGCTTAACTGGGGTTGGAAACACTGAAGCTTTCTTT. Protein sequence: CASSLTGVGNTEAFF.

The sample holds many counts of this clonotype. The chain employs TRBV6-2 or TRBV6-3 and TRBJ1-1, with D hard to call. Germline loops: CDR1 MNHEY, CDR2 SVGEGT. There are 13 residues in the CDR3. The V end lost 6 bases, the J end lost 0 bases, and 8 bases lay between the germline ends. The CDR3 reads CASSHDMNTEAFF. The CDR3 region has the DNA TGTGCCAGCAGCCACGACATGAACACTGAAGCTTTCTTT.

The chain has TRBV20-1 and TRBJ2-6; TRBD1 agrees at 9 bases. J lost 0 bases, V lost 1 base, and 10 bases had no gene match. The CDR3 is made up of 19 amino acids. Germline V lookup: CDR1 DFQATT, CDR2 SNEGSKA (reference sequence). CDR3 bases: TGCAGTGCTAGAGTCTACCCGGGACAGGGCGGCTCTGGGGCCAACGTCCTGACTTTC. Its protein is CSARVYPGQGGSGANVLTF.

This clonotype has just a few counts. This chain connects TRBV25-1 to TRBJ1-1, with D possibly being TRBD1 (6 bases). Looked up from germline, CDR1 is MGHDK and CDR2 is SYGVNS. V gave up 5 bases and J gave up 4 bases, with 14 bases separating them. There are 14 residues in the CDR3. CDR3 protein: CASSPQGRGTEAFF. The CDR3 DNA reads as TGTGCCAGCAGTCCACAGGGTCGGGGCACTGAAGCTTTCTTT.

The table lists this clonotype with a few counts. CDR3 DNA: TGTGCCAGCAGCACTCCCGGGGGTGGCGGCTACACCTTC. Amino acids: CASSTPGGGGYTF. The V gene is TRBV12-3 or TRBV12-4, the J gene TRBJ1-2, with a possible D match to TRBD1 (5 bases). The CDR3 spans 13 residues. V was cut by 6 bases and J by 8 bases, with 16 bases left in between.

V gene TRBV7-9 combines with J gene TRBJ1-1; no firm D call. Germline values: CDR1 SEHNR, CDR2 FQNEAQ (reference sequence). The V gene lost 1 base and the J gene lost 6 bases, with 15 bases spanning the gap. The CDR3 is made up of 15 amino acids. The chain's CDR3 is CASSLEAGGVAEAFF. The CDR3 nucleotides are TGTGCCAGCAGCTTAGAGGCGGGAGGAGTCGCTGAAGCTTTCTTT.

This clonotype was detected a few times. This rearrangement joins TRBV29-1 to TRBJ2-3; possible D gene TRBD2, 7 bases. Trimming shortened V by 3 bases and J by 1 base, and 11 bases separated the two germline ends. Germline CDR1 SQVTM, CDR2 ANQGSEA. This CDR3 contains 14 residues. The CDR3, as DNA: TGCAGCGTTGAGCGGGGGCTGGGCACAGATACGCAGTATTTT. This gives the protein CSVERGLGTDTQYF.